One sample yielded the 24 T cell receptor beta chains listed below, sequenced in a study of T cells after posttransplantation cyclophosphamide. Clones were read by immunoSEQ multiplex PCR, and TCRdb kept only the in-frame ones, dropping some. This sample has 20,000 to 25,000 clones, with roughly nine tenths found just once. Sampled 1 year posttransplant, controls received myeloablative marrow transplants, methotrexate and a calcineurin inhibitor. The sequencing used PBMCs, collected around 390 days after allogeneic stem cell transplant with calcineurin inhibitor and methotrexate. The receptors were sampled from a female patient aged 25-39 years who received an allogeneic stem cell transplant from an unrelated donor, was CMV-positive, and had acute and chronic GVHD. A share of the T cells may be of graft donor origin.

The chain links TRBV7-9 to TRBJ1-4, with D maybe TRBD1 (6 bases). V shed 5 bases and J shed 5 bases, with 9 bases lying between them. Germline V gene lookup returns CDR1 SEHNR and CDR2 FQNEAQ (reference sequence). The CDR3 is 13 amino acids. CDR3 loop: CASSHGQNEKLFF. For the CDR3, the DNA is TGTGCCAGCAGCCACGGACAGAATGAAAAACTGTTTTTT.

The gene calls are TRBV19 and TRBJ2-1; D remains unclear. V dropped 4 bases and J dropped 0 bases, with 16 bases sitting between them. There are 17 residues in the CDR3. CDR1 is LNHDA and CDR2 is SQIVND in the germline V gene (reference sequence). The CDR3 here is CASSTSRSPSSYNEQFF. CDR3 nucleotides: TGTGCCAGTAGTACCTCGCGTAGCCCGAGCTCCTACAATGAGCAGTTCTTC.

The J gene is TRBJ2-5, the V gene TRBV6-1, with 9 bases that match TRBD2. Near its end, the DNA agrees better with TRBJ2-7, so the J call may be wrong. The germline V gene has CDR1 MNHNS and CDR2 SASEGT. The length of the CDR3 is 14 residues. CDR3 bases: TGTGCCAGCAGCGAGCGGGAGGCCCCTGACGAGCAGTACTTC. Its protein is CASSEREAPDEQYF.

This clone turned up a few times. The chain couples TRBV5-8 to TRBJ1-3; perhaps TRBD1 as D (6 bases). The ends were cut back, 4 bases at V and 7 bases at J, with 12 bases in the middle. Germline V CDR1 and CDR2: SGHTS, YDEGEE. The CDR3 has 13 residues. The CDR3 sequence: CASSHTQGNTIYF. DNA of the CDR3: TGTGCCAGCAGCCATACGCAGGGGAACACCATATATTTT.

CDR3 nucleotide sequence: TGTGCCAGTAGTACGCAGGGGGCCTCCAATGAGCAGTTCTTC. Protein: CASSTQGASNEQFF. The rearrangement uses TRBV19 and TRBJ2-1; 8 bases line up with TRBD1. V was pared by 4 bases and J by 6 bases, with 5 bases of the junction left unmatched. Looked up from germline, CDR1 is LNHDA and CDR2 is SQIVND (reference sequence). CDR3 length: 14 residues.

There are a few counts of this clone. V usage is TRBV21-1 and J usage is TRBJ1-5; the DNA was not compared with TRBD1, the D call given in the table. TRBV21-1 is labeled a pseudogene. This CDR3 region has 15 residues. For the CDR3, the DNA is TGTGCCAGCAGCAAACTTGACAGGGCTTATCAGCCCCAGCATTTT. Translation gives CASSKLDRAYQPQHF.

The genes are TRBV27 and TRBJ1-5, with D possibly matching TRBD1 (6 bases). The CDR3 spans 17 residues. CDR1 is MNHEY and CDR2 is SMNVEV in the germline V gene (reference sequence). The V and J ends lost 6 bases and 3 bases respectively, with 21 bases between them. The DNA for the CDR3 is TGTGCCAGCAGCCCAAGGGAGCCCTACAGGGTCAATCAGCCCCAGCATTTT. Its translation: CASSPREPYRVNQPQHF.

The rearrangement joins TRBV6-5 to TRBJ2-2; the D is unclear. Trimming took off 7 bases at V and 0 bases at J, with 12 bases between the two ends. This CDR3 is 15 amino acids long. Germline values: CDR1 MNHEY, CDR2 SVGAGI. The CDR3 DNA follows: TGTGCCAGCACCAAGGCTCTAGCGAACACCGGGGAGCTGTTTTTT. Its protein product is CASTKALANTGELFF.

The chain is built from TRBV7-9 and TRBJ2-1; TRBD2 aligns across 12 bases. CDR3 length equals 16 residues. CDR1 and CDR2 from the germline V gene are SEHNR and FQNEAQ (reference sequence). V lost 1 base, J lost 9 bases, and 7 bases stayed unmatched. The CDR3 region has the DNA TGTGCCAGCAGCTTAGTGACTAGCGGGAGACGAGTTGAGCAGTTCTTC. Its translation is CASSLVTSGRRVEQFF.

The rearrangement links TRBV19 to TRBJ1-5; D is unclear. Germline CDR1 reads LNHDA; CDR2 reads SQIVND (reference sequence). The V and J ends lost 3 bases and 7 bases respectively, with 16 bases between them. The CDR3 has 15 amino acids. The DNA for the CDR3 is TGTGCCAGTAGTATGCCCCTGTACCTCCGGCAGCCCCAGCATTTT. Translated, it gives CASSMPLYLRQPQHF.

The chain recombines TRBV10-2 with TRBJ2-2; D possibly corresponds to TRBD2 (5 bases). Germline values: CDR1 WSHSY, CDR2 SAAADI. V was cut by 7 bases and J by 2 bases, with 23 bases left in between. This CDR3 is 18 amino acids long. The CDR3 DNA sequence: TGCGCCAGCAACCCGGGTTGGGGTGACGGGAAAAACACCGGGGAGCTGTTTTTT. It yields the protein CASNPGWGDGKNTGELFF.

V usage is TRBV19 and J usage is TRBJ2-4; 11 positions match TRBD2. Trimming removed 5 bases from V and 0 bases from J; junction bases left unmatched: 18. The CDR3 is 21 amino acids. CDR1 LNHDA and CDR2 SQIVND come from the germline V gene (reference sequence). CDR3 region: CASSATGLSGLAGLAKNIQYF. The DNA of the CDR3 is TGTGCCAGTAGTGCGACGGGACTCTCAGGACTAGCGGGCCTAGCCAAAAACATTCAGTACTTC. The full variable domain, with the rest looked up from reference TRBV19 and TRBJ2-4, is DGGITQSPKYLFRKEGQNVTLSCEQNLNHDAMYWYRQDPGQGLRLIYYSQIVNDFQKGDIAEGYSVSREKKESFPLTVTSAQKNPTAFYLCASSATGLSGLAGLAKNIQYFGAGTRLSVL.

The rearrangement joins TRBV9 to TRBJ1-1; D remains unclear. The CDR3 extends over 15 amino acids. Per the germline V gene, CDR1 is SGDLS and CDR2 is YYNGEE. The germline V and J ends were trimmed by 4 bases and 5 bases, with 18 bases remaining between them. CDR3 nucleotide sequence: TGTGCCAGCAGCCCCATGCTAGATGAGAGGACTGAAGCTTTCTTT. This sequence encodes CASSPMLDERTEAFF.

This clone was found a few times. The chain combines TRBV25-1 with TRBJ2-2; 8 positions match TRBD2. V dropped 3 bases and J dropped 6; count of bases not matched to a gene: 6. Germline CDR1 reads MGHDK; CDR2 reads SYGVNS. The CDR3 consists of 15 residues. The CDR3 nucleotides are TGTGCCAGCAGTGAGGGGACTAGAAGCGCCGGGGAGCTGTTTTTT. Encoded protein: CASSEGTRSAGELFF.

V is TRBV5-1 and J is TRBJ2-1, with 8 positions matching TRBD2. CDR1 is SGHRS, CDR2 YFSETQ, per germline. CDR3 length: 16 amino acids. V shed 4 bases, J shed 6 bases, and the junction held 12 bases outside the gene matches. CDR3 sequence reads: CASSVFSGTPSNEQFF. For the CDR3, the DNA is TGCGCCAGCAGCGTATTTAGCGGGACGCCCTCCAATGAGCAGTTCTTC.

The chain combines TRBV14 with TRBJ2-4; unclear D gene. Trimming pared 1 base from V and 9 bases from J, leaving 10 bases between. The germline V gene encodes CDR1 SGHDN and CDR2 FVKESK. This CDR3 is 13 amino acids long. The DNA for the CDR3 is TGTGCCAGCAGCCAAGGGCACCGCGGCATTCAGTACTTC. Translated, it gives CASSQGHRGIQYF.

The chain combines TRBV30 with TRBJ2-1; possible D gene TRBD2, 6 bases. V lost 5 bases and J 2 bases, leaving 13 bases between the germline ends. CDR1 and CDR2 from the germline V gene are GTSNPN and SVGIG (reference sequence). This CDR3 comprises 14 residues. CDR3: CAWSLAETYNEQFF. In DNA form, the CDR3 reads TGTGCCTGGTCACTAGCCGAAACCTACAATGAGCAGTTCTTC.

The gene calls are TRBV10-3 and TRBJ1-5; TRBD1 agrees at 8 bases. CDR3 length: 17 residues. Germline V CDR1 and CDR2: ENHRY, SYGVKD. The V segment lost 0 bases and the J segment 2 bases; nucleotides outside the gene matches: 6. CDR3 loop: CAISESGGTGGNQPQHF. The CDR3 DNA follows: TGTGCCATCAGTGAGTCGGGCGGGACAGGCGGCAATCAGCCCCAGCATTTT.

V is TRBV29-1 and J is TRBJ1-1; TRBD1 is a possible D gene (5 bases). The length of the CDR3 is 12 residues. Germline V lookup: CDR1 SQVTM, CDR2 ANQGSEA. The germline V and J ends were trimmed by 7 bases and 0 bases, with 9 bases remaining between them. CDR3 DNA sequence: TGCAGCGGGGGCAGCATGAACACTGAAGCTTTCTTT. Protein: CSGGSMNTEAFF.

V and J are TRBV9 and TRBJ2-2, with TRBD2 as a possible D gene (6 bases). The germline gives CDR1 SGDLS, CDR2 YYNGEE. This CDR3 is 14 amino acids long. The V gene lost 3 bases and the J gene lost 7 bases, with 13 bases spanning the gap. CDR3 DNA: TGTGCCAGCAGCGGCGGGGAAACTGGCGGGGAGCTGTTTTTT. Its translation is CASSGGETGGELFF. The variable domain in full, with the rest retrieved from reference TRBV9 and TRBJ2-2, is DSGVTQTPKHLITATGQRVTLRCSPRSGDLSVYWYQQSLDQGLQFLIQYYNGEERAKGNILERFSAQQFPDLHSELNLSSLELGDSALYFCASSGGETGGELFFGEGSRLTVL.

About this clone itself: Relative to the germline gene, one junction end is altered; a read error may explain this. The V gene is TRBV5-1, the J gene TRBJ1-5; D not certain. Per germline, CDR1 SGHRS and CDR2 YFSETQ. The CDR3 contains 14 residues. In DNA form, the CDR3 reads TGTGCCAGCAGCTTCTACGGGTATAATCAGCCCCAGCATTTT. Amino acid sequence: CASSFYGYNQPQHF.

The CDR3 region has the DNA TGCGCCAGCAGCCAAGATTATGACAGGGGCGAGACCCAGTACTTC. It yields the protein CASSQDYDRGETQYF. This rearrangement joins TRBV4-3 to TRBJ2-5; 8 bases are shared with TRBD1. The trim removed 0 bases at V and 5 bases at J, leaving 5 bases unmatched. The CDR3 has 15 amino acids. Germline V CDR1 and CDR2: LGHNA, YSLEER.

This chain connects TRBV5-1 to TRBJ2-5; perhaps TRBD1 as D (6 bases). The germline V gene has CDR1 SGHRS and CDR2 YFSETQ. The CDR3 runs 13 residues. Deletions cut 2 bases from V and 3 bases from J, with 8 bases between. The CDR3 protein is CASSFRDKETQYF. CDR3 bases: TGCGCCAGCAGCTTCCGGGACAAAGAGACCCAGTACTTC.

This clone was recorded a few times. The chain joins TRBV13 to TRBJ2-7; TRBD2 matches at 7 bases. Germline V gene data show CDR1 as PRHDT and CDR2 as FYEKMQ (reference sequence). Trimming took 8 bases from V and 3 from J; bases not matched to a gene: 10. The CDR3 has 14 residues. The DNA for the CDR3 is TGTGCCAGCTCTAGGCGGGAGACCCGCTACGAGCAGTACTTC. It yields the protein CASSRRETRYEQYF.